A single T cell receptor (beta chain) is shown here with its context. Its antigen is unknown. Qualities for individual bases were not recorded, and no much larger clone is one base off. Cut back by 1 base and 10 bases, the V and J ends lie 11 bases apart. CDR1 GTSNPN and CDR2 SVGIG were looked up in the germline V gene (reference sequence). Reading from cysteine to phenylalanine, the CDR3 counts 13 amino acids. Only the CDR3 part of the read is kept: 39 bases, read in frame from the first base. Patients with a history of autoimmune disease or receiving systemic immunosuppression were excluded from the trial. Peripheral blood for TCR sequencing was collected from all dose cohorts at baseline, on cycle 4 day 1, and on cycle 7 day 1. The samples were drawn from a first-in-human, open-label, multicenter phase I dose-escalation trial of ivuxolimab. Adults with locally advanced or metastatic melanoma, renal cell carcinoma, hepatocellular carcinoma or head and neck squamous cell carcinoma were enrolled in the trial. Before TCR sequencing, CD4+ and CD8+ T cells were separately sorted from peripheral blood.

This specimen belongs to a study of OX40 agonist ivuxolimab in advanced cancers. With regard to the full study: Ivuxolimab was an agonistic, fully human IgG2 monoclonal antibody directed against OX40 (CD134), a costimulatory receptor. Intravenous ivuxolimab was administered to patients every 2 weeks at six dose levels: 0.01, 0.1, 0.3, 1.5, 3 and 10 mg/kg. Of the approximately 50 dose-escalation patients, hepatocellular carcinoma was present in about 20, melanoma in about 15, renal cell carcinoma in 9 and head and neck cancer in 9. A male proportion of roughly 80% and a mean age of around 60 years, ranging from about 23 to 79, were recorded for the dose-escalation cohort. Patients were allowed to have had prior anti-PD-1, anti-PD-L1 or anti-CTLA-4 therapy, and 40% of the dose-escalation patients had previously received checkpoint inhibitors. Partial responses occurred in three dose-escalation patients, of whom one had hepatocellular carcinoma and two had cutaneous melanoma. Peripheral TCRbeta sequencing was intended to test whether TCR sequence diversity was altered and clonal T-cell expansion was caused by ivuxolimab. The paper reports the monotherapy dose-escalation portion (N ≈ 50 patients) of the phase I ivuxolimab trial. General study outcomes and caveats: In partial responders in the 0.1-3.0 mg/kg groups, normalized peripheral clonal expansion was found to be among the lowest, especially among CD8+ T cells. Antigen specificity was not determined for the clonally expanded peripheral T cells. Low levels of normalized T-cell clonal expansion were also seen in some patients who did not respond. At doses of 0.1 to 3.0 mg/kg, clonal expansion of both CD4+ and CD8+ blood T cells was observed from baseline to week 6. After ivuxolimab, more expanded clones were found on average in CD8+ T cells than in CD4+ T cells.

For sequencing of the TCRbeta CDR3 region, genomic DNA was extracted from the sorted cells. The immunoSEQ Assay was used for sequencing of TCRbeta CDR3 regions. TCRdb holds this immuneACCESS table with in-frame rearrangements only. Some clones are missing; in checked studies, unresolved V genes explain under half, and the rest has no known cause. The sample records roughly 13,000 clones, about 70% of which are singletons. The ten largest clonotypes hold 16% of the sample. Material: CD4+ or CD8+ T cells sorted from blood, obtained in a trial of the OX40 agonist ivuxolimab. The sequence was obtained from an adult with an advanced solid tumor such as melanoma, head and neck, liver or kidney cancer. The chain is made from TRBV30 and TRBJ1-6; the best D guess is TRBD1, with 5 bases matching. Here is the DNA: TGTGCCTGGAGTGAGACAGTTATCTCACCCCTCCACTTT. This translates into CAWSETVISPLHF.